Presented here are 14 T cell receptor beta chains from one specimen sequenced in a study of cytomegalovirus exposure and HLA in healthy donors (dated by TCRdb to about 2017). Preparation of the library involved the immunoSEQ multiplex PCR assay. The multiplex PCR relied on a mix of 60 forward primers for TCR Vbeta segments and 13 reverse primers for TCR Jbeta segments. In its TCRdb copy, this immuneACCESS table keeps in-frame sequences only and misses some clones. Where compared with another copy, unresolved V genes explain less than half of these, and the others have no known cause. This sample comprises some 110,000 clones, 65% to 80% of them detected only once. In total, the top ten clones hold around 5% of the sample. Specimen: PBMCs. These receptors were obtained from a man aged 25-45 years in good health and CMV-seropositive.

This clone has just a few counts. The chain joins TRBV10-1 to TRBJ1-4, with D maybe TRBD1 (5 bases). The CDR3 is 14 amino acids. CDR1 is WNHNN, CDR2 SYGVQD, per germline (reference sequence). The V gene lost 8 bases and the J gene lost 6 bases, with 16 bases spanning the gap. The CDR3 here is CASSTGEDHEKLFF. The CDR3 DNA is TGCGCCAGCTCGACGGGGGAGGACCATGAAAAACTGTTTTTT.

The chain couples TRBV7-3 to TRBJ2-7; possible D gene TRBD2, 7 bases. The germline gives CDR1 SGHTA, CDR2 FQGTGA. Trimming left V 3 bases short and J 5 bases short, with 11 bases between. The CDR3 extends over 13 amino acids. DNA of the CDR3: TGTGCCAGCAGCTTCCGCGGGGGCGACGAGCAGTACTTC. It translates to CASSFRGGDEQYF.

This clone came up a few times. The rearrangement links TRBV5-3 to TRBJ2-3; 9 bases match TRBD2. TRBV5-3 belongs to the ORF category, with a function that is uncertain. The V gene end was trimmed by 5 bases and the J gene end by 1 base; junction bases not matched to a gene: 11. The CDR3 loop spans 17 amino acids. CDR3 coding DNA: TGTGCCAGAAGTTTCTGTAACGCGGGGGGGTGCACAGATACGCAGTATTTT. This gives the protein CARSFCNAGGCTDTQYF.

This clone has only a few counts. The chain recombines TRBV10-3 with TRBJ1-3; D not resolved. The CDR3 has 14 residues. Germline V gene sequence: CDR1 ENHRY, CDR2 SYGVKD. V was trimmed by 0 bases and J by 4 bases, leaving 7 bases between them. The CDR3 nucleotides are TGTGCCATCAGTGAGTCTAGCGGAGGAAACACCATATATTTT. This sequence encodes CAISESSGGNTIYF.

This CDR3 is CASSVGGSAQETQYF. The CDR3 DNA reads TGTGCCAGCAGCGTAGGAGGTAGCGCACAAGAGACCCAGTACTTC. The rearrangement uses TRBV9 and TRBJ2-5; D may be TRBD2 (5 bases). The CDR3 loop spans 15 amino acids. The V and J ends lost 0 bases and 2 bases respectively, with 11 bases between them. Germline assignment: CDR1 SGDLS and CDR2 YYNGEE.

The V gene is TRBV9, the J gene TRBJ2-1; 10 bases align to TRBD2. The CDR3 contains 19 residues. Germline-derived CDR1 and CDR2 are SGDLS and YYNGEE. The trim removed 0 bases at V and 5 bases at J, leaving 14 bases unmatched. CDR3 nucleotides: TGTGCCAGCAGCGTAGCGGCTAGCGGGGGCTCCGTCGGTGACAATGAGCAGTTCTTC. This codes for CASSVAASGGSVGDNEQFF.

The J gene is TRBJ1-2, the V gene TRBV2, with 8 nucleotides matching TRBD1. CDR1 and CDR2 from the germline V gene are SNHLY and FYNNEI. Trimming removed 8 bases from V and 11 bases from J; junction bases left unmatched: 7. This CDR3 is 11 amino acids long. CDR3 coding DNA: TGTGCCAGCGGGCGGACAGGGAGTTACACCTTC. This codes for CASGRTGSYTF.

The genes are TRBV4-1 and TRBJ2-3; weak D call: TRBD1 (5 bases). The CDR3 runs 16 residues. In germline, CDR1 is MGHRA, CDR2 YSYEKL. Trimming shortened V by 1 base and J by 5 bases, and 16 bases separated the two germline ends. The CDR3 DNA sequence: TGCGCCAGCAGCCAAGGTCACGGCAGGGCGGAAGATACGCAGTATTTT. Translated: CASSQGHGRAEDTQYF.

The genes are TRBV9 and TRBJ2-5; unclear D gene. Germline values: CDR1 SGDLS, CDR2 YYNGEE. Trimming stripped 2 bases from V and 0 bases from J, with 8 bases between. The CDR3 runs to 14 residues. The CDR3 nucleotides are TGTGCCAGCAGCGTGGGCCTACACCAAGAGACCCAGTACTTC. Translation gives CASSVGLHQETQYF.

The genes are TRBV5-1 and TRBJ1-1; D might be TRBD1 (6 bases). The CDR3 runs to 16 residues. Germline CDR1 and CDR2: SGHRS and YFSETQ. V was clipped by 4 bases and J by 7 bases, with 23 bases between them. The CDR3 sequence: CASSGGGALGANEAFF. CDR3 nucleotide sequence: TGCGCCAGCAGCGGAGGGGGGGCTCTGGGGGCCAATGAAGCTTTCTTT.

J is TRBJ2-7 and V is TRBV5-1; 8 nucleotides line up with TRBD2. CDR1 is SGHRS and CDR2 is YFSETQ in the germline V gene. The CDR3 runs 15 residues. The junction had 9 bases not matched to a gene; V was cut back by 0 bases and J by 7 bases. CDR3 DNA: TGCGCCAGCAGCTTGGACGGGGGGGCCCCTGGGGAGCAGTACTTC. Amino acid sequence: CASSLDGGAPGEQYF. Filled out from reference TRBV5-1 and TRBJ2-7, the complete variable domain reads KAGVTQTPRYLIKTRGQQVTLSCSPISGHRSVSWYQQTPGQGLQFLFEYFSETQRNKGNFPGRFSGRQFSNSRSEMNVSTLELGDSALYLCASSLDGGAPGEQYFGPGTRLTVT.

The sample holds a few counts of this clone. V usage is TRBV2 and J usage is TRBJ2-7; 10 bases fit TRBD1. The CDR3 totals 15 residues. The V gene's germline CDR1 is SNHLY and CDR2 FYNNEI. After removal of 3 bases from V and 5 bases from J, the junction contained 7 bases not matched to a gene. The CDR3 sequence is CASSDLGTGVDEQYF. For the CDR3, the DNA is TGTGCCAGCAGTGACTTAGGGACAGGGGTCGACGAGCAGTACTTC.

The chain joins TRBV6-5 to TRBJ1-2; 7 bases line up with TRBD1. The germline V gene encodes CDR1 MNHEY and CDR2 SVGAGI. J gave up 3 bases and V 6 bases, and 7 bases lay outside the gene matches. The CDR3 extends over 14 amino acids. CDR3 protein: CASRTTGQHYGYTF. CDR3 sequence (DNA): TGTGCCAGCAGGACGACGGGACAGCACTATGGCTACACCTTC.

About this clone: The sample has other DNA sequences that encode this CDR3 too. The J gene is TRBJ2-7, the V gene TRBV7-2; D is possibly TRBD1 (5 bases). CDR1 and CDR2 (germline): SGHTA, FQGNSA. The CDR3 totals 15 residues. Trimming stripped 7 bases from V and 7 bases from J, with 23 bases between. CDR3 sequence (DNA): TGTGCCAGCACTCGGCAAGGACACGCATCGGAGGAGCAGTACTTC. It is translated as CASTRQGHASEEQYF.